The clone carrying this T cell receptor (beta chain) was observed a handful of times. Antigen unknown. Unique molecular identifiers were incorporated when the TCRbeta library was constructed. TCRdb processed the PCR reads anew with MiXCR; each CDR3 protein has one entry. Of about 78,000 distinct CDR3 sequences in the sample, 11% to 15% were seen once. These data come from a study of T-cell reconstitution after alpha-beta-depleted transplantation in children. The study, taken as a whole, reports: One year post-transplant, T-cell counts and diversity were largely derived from T cells produced anew. Alpha-beta T cells about two months after transplant reportedly derived from several hundred expanded graft clones.

The CDR3 totals 14 residues. V was trimmed by 4 bases and J by 3 bases, leaving 16 bases between them. Germline V lookup: CDR1 DFQATT, CDR2 SNEGSKA (reference sequence). V usage is TRBV20-1 and J usage is TRBJ2-7; D may be TRBD1 or TRBD2 (6 bases each). The clonotype was recovered from a male patient aged 2-15 years who had a stem cell transplant for acute lymphoblastic leukemia, so the T cells may come from the graft donor. Source: PBMCs, mostly from graft donor cells, taken 180 days after TCRalphabeta/CD19-depleted stem cell transplant. This CDR3 reads CSANGGTSIYEQYF. The CDR3 DNA reads TGCAGTGCTAATGGAGGGACATCCATCTACGAGCAGTACTTC.